This record looks at one T cell receptor (beta chain) sequence and its context. The data belong to a study of T cell repertoires in ileal Crohn's disease. The V gene lost 2 bases and the J gene lost 8 bases, with 13 bases spanning the gap. The germline CDR1 and CDR2 sequences are LGHNA and YSLEER. The CDR3 contains 14 residues. The method was immunoSEQ multiplex PCR; TCRdb's version includes in-frame clones alone and lacks a portion of them. The data contain some 14,000 clones, roughly 80% of them seen just once; the ten biggest clones take up around 18%. The chain couples TRBV4-3 to TRBJ2-1, with D hard to call. The TCR sequence derives from an adult with Crohn's disease. The specimen was ileal tissue. Here the CDR3 DNA reads TGCGCCAGCAGCCAATTCTTGCGGTCCCATGAGCAGTTCTTC. Amino acids: CASSQFLRSHEQFF.